The subject of this entry is one T cell receptor (beta chain). Methods used by the authors: Estimation of nucleated cell counts relied on the amplification of reference gene primers. The method was immunoSEQ multiplex PCR; TCRdb's version includes in-frame clones alone and lacks a portion of them. V and J calls plus clone size are reproduced from that table; the DNA served to infer D and trimming. The table lists tens of thousands of clones, about 80% of them singletons. This sample stems from a study of blood T cell repertoires in COVID-19. V was clipped by 4 bases and J by 0 bases, with 10 bases between them. The CDR3 contains 16 residues. CDR1 is MNHEY and CDR2 is SMNVEV in the germline V gene (reference sequence).

The genes are TRBV27 and TRBJ2-6; D is uncertain. The sequencing input was peripheral blood. The sequence came from a woman aged 80 or over with acute or convalescent COVID-19. The DNA of the CDR3 is TGTGCCAGCAGTTCTCTTCTGAGCTCTGGGGCCAACGTCCTGACTTTC. Translating gives CASSSLLSSGANVLTF.